This T cell receptor (beta chain) was sequenced in a study of shared clonotypes between healthy human individuals. With respect to this clone: Its specificity is not known.

This table comes from immunoSEQ multiplex PCR, and its TCRdb copy is limited to in-frame clones, with some not included. Of about 1.9 million clones listed, approximately 92% are singletons. The V end lost 3 bases, the J end lost 2 bases, and 10 bases lay between the germline ends. This CDR3 is 14 amino acids long. Germline V gene sequence: CDR1 MNHNS, CDR2 SASEGT. Study-level points and caveats: Generation probabilities of non-shared clonotypes were lower (relative to those shared by all four donors). Between a handful of donors, naive CD4 clonotypes were shared at a level of around 5.2%.

CD45RO negativity and positive selection for CCR7 defined naive CD8 cells, a population that excluded terminally differentiated effector memory CD45RA+ cells. This receptor was obtained from a man between 18 and 35 years old in good health. Some clones in this sample may be carry-over from other donors' samples. The gene calls are TRBV6-1 and TRBJ1-2; possible D gene TRBD1, 6 bases. Material: naive CD8+ T cells from PBMCs. The CDR3 spells CASSDRGWNYGYTF. The DNA of the CDR3 is TGTGCCAGCAGTGACAGGGGTTGGAACTATGGCTACACCTTC.